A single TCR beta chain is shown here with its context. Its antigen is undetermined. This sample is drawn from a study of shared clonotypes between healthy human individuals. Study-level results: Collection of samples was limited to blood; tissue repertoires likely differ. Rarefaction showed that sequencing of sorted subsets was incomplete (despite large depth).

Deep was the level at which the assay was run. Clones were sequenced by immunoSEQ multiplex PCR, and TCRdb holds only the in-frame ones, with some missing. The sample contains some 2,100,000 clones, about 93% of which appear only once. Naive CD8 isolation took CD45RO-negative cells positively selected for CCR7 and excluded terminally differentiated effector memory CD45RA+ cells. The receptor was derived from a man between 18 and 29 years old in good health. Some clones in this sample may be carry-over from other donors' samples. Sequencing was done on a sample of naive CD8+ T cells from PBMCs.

CDR3 sequence (DNA): TGCAGCGTTGAAGGGGACAGGGGGCGTTCCTACGAGCAGTACTTC. This codes for CSVEGDRGRSYEQYF. The chain has TRBV29-1 and TRBJ2-5; 12 bases line up with TRBD1. Matching the DNA end better, TRBJ2-7 makes the J call doubtful. The CDR3 runs to 15 residues. Germline CDR1 reads SQVTM; CDR2 reads ANQGSEA.